The 20 T cell receptor beta chains below come from one sample, sequenced in a study of blood T cell repertoires in COVID-19. Clones were read by immunoSEQ multiplex PCR, and TCRdb kept only the in-frame ones, dropping some. The repertoire holds around 200,000 clones, with 88% as singletons. The material sequenced was peripheral blood. The receptors shown here come from a man aged 40-49 years with acute or convalescent COVID-19.

The genes are TRBV3-1 (or the pseudogene TRBV3-2) and TRBJ2-3; 8 bases are a match to TRBD2. CDR1 is LGHDT, CDR2 YNNKEL, per germline (reference sequence). Losses at the gene ends were 5 bases for V and 0 bases for J; bases not matched to a gene: 4. This CDR3 has 15 residues. CDR3 sequence: CASSEAGVSTDTQYF. In DNA form, the CDR3 reads TGTGCCAGCAGCGAAGCGGGGGTTAGCACAGATACGCAGTATTTT.

The chain has TRBV4-3 and TRBJ2-1, with 9 bases fitting TRBD1. V trimming: 0 bases; J trimming: 9 bases; junction bases outside the gene matches: 6. The CDR3 loop spans 15 amino acids. In germline, CDR1 is LGHNA, CDR2 YSLEER. Here the CDR3 reads CASSQDHRGPSEQFF. For the CDR3, the DNA is TGCGCCAGCAGCCAAGATCACAGGGGGCCAAGTGAGCAGTTCTTC.

This clone was recorded once. V is TRBV5-4 and J is TRBJ2-1; 9 nucleotides align to TRBD2. The CDR3 length is 15 residues. The germline CDR1 and CDR2 sequences are SGHNT and YYREEE (reference sequence). The J segment lost 7 bases and the V segment lost 4 bases, leaving 9 bases of the junction unmatched. For the CDR3, the DNA is TGTGCCAGCAGCCTTGCTGGCGGGGGGGCAAATGAGCAGTTCTTC. It specifies CASSLAGGGANEQFF. Full variable domain (outside the CDR3, taken from reference TRBV5-4 and TRBJ2-1): ETGVTQSPTHLIKTRGQQVTLRCSSQSGHNTVSWYQQALGQGPQFIFQYYREEENGRGNFPPRFSGLQFPNYSSELNVNALELDDSALYLCASSLAGGGANEQFFGPGTRLTVL.

The chain couples TRBV19 to TRBJ1-1; TRBD1 might be the D (6 bases). CDR3 length equals 14 residues. Germline V gene sequence: CDR1 LNHDA, CDR2 SQIVND (reference sequence). V gave up 3 bases and J gave up 1 base, with 9 bases separating them. The CDR3 DNA is TGTGCCAGTAGTATTAGCAGGGGGAACACTGAAGCTTTCTTT. Its protein product is CASSISRGNTEAFF.

This rearrangement joins TRBV12-3 or TRBV12-4 to TRBJ1-5; D might be TRBD1 (5 bases). Trimming stripped 6 bases from V and 8 bases from J, with 14 bases between. This CDR3 region has 13 residues. CDR3 sequence (DNA): TGTGCCAGCAGCCAAACGTGGGGGGAGCCCCAGCATTTT. It specifies CASSQTWGEPQHF.

The sample holds one count of this clone. The gene calls are TRBV13 and TRBJ2-7; 10 nucleotides line up with TRBD2. The CDR3 has 15 residues. Germline V gene lookup returns CDR1 PRHDT and CDR2 FYEKMQ (reference sequence). The V segment lost 4 bases and the J segment 0 bases; nucleotides outside the gene matches: 3. The CDR3 DNA reads TGTGCCAGCAGCTCCCGGACTAGCGGCTCCTACGAGCAGTACTTC. It is translated as CASSSRTSGSYEQYF.

The J gene is TRBJ1-2, the V gene TRBV5-4; TRBD1 is a possible D gene (6 bases). V lost 3 bases to trimming and J lost 5 bases, with 14 bases between them. The V gene's germline CDR1 is SGHNT and CDR2 YYREEE (reference sequence). The CDR3 runs to 14 residues. CDR3 region: CASSSRGHGYGYTF. The CDR3 coding sequence is TGTGCCAGCAGCTCCAGGGGTCACGGGTATGGCTACACCTTC.

V and J are TRBV11-3 and TRBJ1-6; D gene uncertain. V lost 5 bases and J 10 bases, leaving 9 bases between the germline ends. CDR1 is SGHNT, CDR2 YENEEA, per germline. The CDR3 sequence is 12 residues long. The CDR3 bases are TGTGCCAGCAGCCGTGGCGGGTCACCCCTCCACTTT. Translating gives CASSRGGSPLHF.

The table lists this clone with many counts. The chain couples TRBV12-3 or TRBV12-4 to TRBJ1-2; D is unresolved. The ends were cut back, 5 bases at V and 7 bases at J, with 11 bases in the middle. The CDR3 runs 12 residues. The CDR3, as DNA: TGTGCCAGCAGTCCCGGGGAGGTTGGCTACACCTTC. Encoded protein: CASSPGEVGYTF.

The V and J genes are TRBV4-3 and TRBJ2-3; TRBD2 matches 11 bases. The germline gives CDR1 LGHNA, CDR2 YSLEER. Trimming took 2 bases from V and 2 from J; bases not matched to a gene: 6. CDR3 length equals 17 residues. The CDR3 nucleotides are TGCGCCAGCAGCCAACCCCCGGGACTAGCGGTCACAGATACGCAGTATTTT. Translating gives CASSQPPGLAVTDTQYF.

The chain joins TRBV19 to TRBJ2-3, with D maybe TRBD2 (6 bases). The V end lost 5 bases, the J end lost 4 bases, and 13 bases lay between the germline ends. Germline V gene data show CDR1 as LNHDA and CDR2 as SQIVND (reference sequence). The CDR3 totals 14 residues. Here the CDR3 reads CASSYRGAPDTQYF. The CDR3, as DNA: TGTGCCAGTAGTTACCGCGGGGCTCCAGATACGCAGTATTTT.

V and J are TRBV7-8 and TRBJ2-7; D may be TRBD1 (6 bases). The CDR3 extends over 15 amino acids. Trimming pared 0 bases from V and 0 bases from J, leaving 9 bases between. Germline CDR1 reads SGHVS; CDR2 reads FQNEAQ. The CDR3 DNA reads TGTGCCAGCAGCTTAGCGGGGACAATCTCCTACGAGCAGTACTTC. Its protein is CASSLAGTISYEQYF.

This sequence joins TRBV5-1 and TRBJ1-2, with 10 bases identical to TRBD1. CDR3 length: 17 residues. Trimming removed 4 bases from V and 2 bases from J; junction bases left unmatched: 11. Germline V gene sequence: CDR1 SGHRS, CDR2 YFSETQ. The CDR3 here is CASSRGADRGRNYGYTF. In DNA, the CDR3 is TGCGCCAGCAGCCGGGGAGCTGACAGGGGGCGCAACTATGGCTACACCTTC.

This sequence joins TRBV6-5 and TRBJ2-7; 7 bases agree with TRBD2. J lost 5 bases, V lost 1 base, and 8 bases had no gene match. Germline V gives CDR1 MNHEY, CDR2 SVGAGI. The CDR3 consists of 15 residues. CDR3 coding DNA: TGTGCCAGCAGTTACTATGGAGGGAGGGCCCACGAGCAGTACTTC. Its protein is CASSYYGGRAHEQYF.

J is TRBJ2-7 and V is TRBV5-1, with D possibly TRBD1 on 5 matching bases. Trimming removed 0 bases from V and 0 bases from J, with 7 bases in between. Germline lookup yields CDR1 SGHRS and CDR2 YFSETQ. The CDR3 loop spans 14 amino acids. CDR3 bases: TGCGCCAGCAGCTTGGAGGGGATCTCCTACGAGCAGTACTTC. Its protein is CASSLEGISYEQYF.

The rearrangement joins TRBV7-2 to TRBJ2-7; D unclear. This CDR3 is built from 15 residues. Germline-derived CDR1 and CDR2 are SGHTA and FQGNSA. The V and J ends lost 2 bases and 2 bases respectively, with 13 bases between them. This CDR3 reads CASSLFGTPTYEQYF. DNA of the CDR3: TGTGCCAGCAGCTTATTTGGCACCCCCACCTACGAGCAGTACTTC.

V gene TRBV7-9 combines with J gene TRBJ1-2; weak D call: TRBD1 (6 bases). The CDR3 runs 15 residues. CDR1 and CDR2 (germline): SEHNR, FQNEAQ (reference sequence). V was shortened by 1 base and J by 7 bases, with 16 bases between the two germline ends. The CDR3 DNA sequence: TGTGCCAGCAGCTTAGGGGAGGGGGTATCAAGTGGCTACACCTTC. Its translation is CASSLGEGVSSGYTF.

This clone appeared once. The chain combines TRBV24-1 with TRBJ1-1; 11 nucleotides line up with TRBD1. There are 16 residues in the CDR3. The ends lost 3 bases at V and 1 base at J; junction bases unmatched: 3. The germline gives CDR1 KGHDR, CDR2 SFDVKD. Here the CDR3 reads CATSDAGQGANTEAFF. For the CDR3, the DNA is TGTGCCACCAGTGATGCCGGACAGGGGGCGAACACTGAAGCTTTCTTT.

The CDR3 sequence: CASSIAGGSNQPQHF. For the CDR3, the DNA is TGTGCCAGTAGTATCGCAGGGGGGAGCAATCAGCCCCAGCATTTT. The rearrangement joins TRBV19 to TRBJ1-5; 7 bases are shared with TRBD1. This CDR3 has 15 amino acids. Germline V gives CDR1 LNHDA, CDR2 SQIVND (reference sequence). The trim removed 3 bases at V and 1 base at J, leaving 3 bases unmatched.

The chain carries TRBV19 and TRBJ1-2, with 7 nucleotides matching TRBD1. J lost 1 base, V lost 6 bases, and 5 bases had no gene match. The CDR3 contains 14 residues. CDR1 is LNHDA, CDR2 SQIVND, per germline (reference sequence). The CDR3 DNA is TGTGCCAGTAGCGGGACAGAGAATAACTATGGCTACACCTTC. This codes for CASSGTENNYGYTF.